The present entry profiles one TCR beta chain with its context. Noted time point: newly diagnosed GD, antithyroid drugs for less than 3 months. With RNA extracted from PBMCs as input, the TCR library was made. In each case, Graves' disease was diagnosed per American Thyroid Association guidelines. This entry belongs to a study of regulatory T cells in long-lasting Graves disease. In building TCR beta libraries, iRepertoire HTBI primers were used together with Arm-PCR of CDR3 regions. One entry per CDR3 protein results from TCRdb running MiXCR on the multiplex PCR reads. Of roughly 500,000 distinct CDR3 sequences listed, around 12% were seen once; the top ten hold approximately 9.6%. The germline V gene has CDR1 MNHEY and CDR2 SVGAGI. This CDR3 contains 13 residues. Deletions cut 0 bases from V and 7 bases from J, with 10 bases between. In addition, the sample was reused for a study of T cells in Graves' hyperthyroidism and ophthalmopathy.

The J gene is TRBJ2-7, the V gene TRBV6-5; D gene ambiguous. Here the sequenced sample was peripheral blood mononuclear cells (PBMCs), taken at new diagnosis, from a patient treated with antithyroid drugs. The sequence came from a woman aged 25 to 45 with Graves disease. The CDR3 DNA sequence: TGTGCCAGCAGTTACTCCCTTGGATGGGAGCAGTACTTC. It codes for CASSYSLGWEQYF.